Included here is one T cell receptor delta chain sequence, with context. TCRdb's entry gives the protein of a much larger clone, which mismatches this DNA's translation at residue 5, likely from a read error; the protein reported here is translated from the DNA. TCRdb re-called the RT-PCR reads via CATT. The sample carries 1,000 to 1,200 delta-chain clones, more than 3.5% recorded once. The sample originates from a study of gamma-delta T cells after stem cell transplantation. Sequenced: gamma-delta T cells. The sequence was obtained from a human donor. It is not recorded whose cells these are; they may come from a transplant donor.

CDR3 loop: CACDKVGDSSDKLIF. In DNA, the CDR3 is TGTGCCTGTGACAAGGTAGGAGACTCCTCCGATAAACTCATCTTT. The rearrangement links TRDV2 to TRDJ1; D is unclear. Trimming cost V 2 bases and J 3 bases, with 15 bases left between them. This CDR3 is built from 15 residues. Germline values: CDR1 GEAIGNYY, CDR2 EKD.